The 26 T cell receptor beta chains below were found in one sample sequenced in a study of cytomegalovirus exposure and HLA in healthy donors. Use of 60 Vbeta and 13 Jbeta primers characterized the PCR. Only in-frame clones appear in the TCRdb table, and some are missing; sequencing was by immunoSEQ multiplex PCR. The sample records 110,000 to 150,000 clones, around 77% being singletons. Specimen: PBMCs. Every receptor here comes from a man between 18 and 29 years old in good health and CMV-seronegative.

The rearrangement links TRBV6-1 to TRBJ1-2; 8 bases line up with TRBD1. Germline-derived CDR1 and CDR2 are MNHNS and SASEGT. With V trimmed by 8 bases and J by 4 bases, 6 bases remained unmatched. CDR3 length: 13 amino acids. The CDR3 coding sequence is TGTGCCAGCGGGGACAGGAGGTTCTATGGCTACACCTTC. Protein: CASGDRRFYGYTF.

J is TRBJ1-2 and V is TRBV5-1; 7 bases agree with TRBD1. The CDR3 loop spans 16 amino acids. V was clipped by 3 bases and J by 7 bases; unmatched bases: 15. Germline V gene lookup returns CDR1 SGHRS and CDR2 YFSETQ. Here the CDR3 reads CASSSSARTGRFGYTF. The CDR3 nucleotides read TGCGCCAGCAGCTCCTCAGCCCGGACAGGTCGATTTGGCTACACCTTC.

The rearrangement links TRBV28 to TRBJ2-5; 10 bases align to TRBD1. Judging by the DNA end, TRBJ2-7 fits better; the J call may be wrong. Germline CDR1 and CDR2: MDHEN and SYDVKM. The CDR3 contains 14 residues. The CDR3 reads CASSLRDRGHEQYF. In DNA, the CDR3 is TGTGCCAGCAGTCTCCGGGACAGGGGACACGAGCAGTACTTC.

The chain combines TRBV5-4 with TRBJ2-6; TRBD1 matches at 8 bases. The length of the CDR3 is 19 residues. Trimming removed 3 bases from V and 1 base from J; junction bases left unmatched: 12. Germline V lookup: CDR1 SGHNT, CDR2 YYREEE (reference sequence). Written as DNA, the CDR3 is TGTGCCAGCAGCTCTGTCCCGGGACAGGTTGGGTCTGGGGCCAACGTCCTGACTTTC. This translates into CASSSVPGQVGSGANVLTF.

V gene TRBV7-2 combines with J gene TRBJ1-1, with D possibly matching TRBD1 (5 bases). The ends were cut back, 5 bases at V and 7 bases at J, with 14 bases in the middle. CDR3 size: 13 residues. Germline V gene lookup returns CDR1 SGHTA and CDR2 FQGNSA. Written as DNA, the CDR3 is TGTGCCAGCAGCCCCAGAGACAGATGTGAAGCTTTCTTT. Amino acids: CASSPRDRCEAFF.

This rearrangement joins TRBV4-2 to TRBJ2-7; 7 bases are shared with TRBD1. V shed 3 bases, J shed 2 bases, and the junction held 1 base outside the gene matches. CDR3 length: 13 residues. Germline CDR1 is LGHNA and CDR2 is YNFKEQ. The CDR3 nucleotides read TGTGCCAGCAGCCAGGACAGGACCTACGAGCAGTACTTC. This sequence encodes CASSQDRTYEQYF.

The chain links TRBV5-1 to TRBJ2-5, with 7 bases aligning to TRBD1. Trimming removed 4 bases from V and 2 bases from J; junction bases left unmatched: 2. Germline-derived CDR1 and CDR2 are SGHRS and YFSETQ. This CDR3 is built from 13 residues. CDR3 DNA: TGCGCCAGCAGCCTCAGGGGGCAAGAGACCCAGTACTTC. Amino acid sequence: CASSLRGQETQYF. The whole variable domain, remainder taken from reference TRBV5-1 and TRBJ2-5, is KAGVTQTPRYLIKTRGQQVTLSCSPISGHRSVSWYQQTPGQGLQFLFEYFSETQRNKGNFPGRFSGRQFSNSRSEMNVSTLELGDSALYLCASSLRGQETQYFGPGTRLLVL.

This chain joins TRBV4-1 and TRBJ1-1; no firm D call. The germline CDR1 and CDR2 sequences are MGHRA and YSYEKL. The V and J ends lost 1 base and 4 bases respectively, with 10 bases between them. This CDR3 has 14 residues. CDR3 sequence: CASSQGLLSTEAFF. The CDR3 DNA follows: TGCGCCAGCAGCCAAGGCCTCCTATCCACTGAAGCTTTCTTT.

This CDR3 reads CSVSRGTVPLKLYGYTF. The CDR3 bases are TGCAGCGTTTCCCGAGGGACAGTTCCCTTAAAACTATATGGCTACACCTTC. The rearrangement uses TRBV29-1 and TRBJ1-2, with 7 bases aligning to TRBD1. The CDR3 loop spans 17 amino acids. Trimming cost V 5 bases and J 5 bases; bases outside gene matches: 20. Per the germline V gene, CDR1 is SQVTM and CDR2 is ANQGSEA.

The genes are TRBV30 and TRBJ2-1; possibly TRBD2 for D (6 bases). Trimming cost V 4 bases and J 9 bases, with 16 bases left between them. The CDR3 extends over 13 amino acids. Germline values: CDR1 GTSNPN, CDR2 SVGIG (reference sequence). This CDR3 is CAWMGSGSPEQFF. CDR3 in DNA: TGTGCCTGGATGGGCAGCGGGTCTCCTGAGCAGTTCTTC.

This clone was detected only a few times. This sequence joins TRBV5-8 and TRBJ1-1; the D gene is possibly TRBD1 (5 bases). The ends were cut back, 4 bases at V and 4 bases at J, with 14 bases in the middle. CDR1 is SGHTS and CDR2 is YDEGEE in the germline V gene. The CDR3 sequence is 14 residues long. The CDR3 here is CASSIGSGGTEAFF. The CDR3, as DNA: TGTGCCAGCAGCATAGGCTCCGGGGGCACTGAAGCTTTCTTT.

The V call is TRBV21-1, the J call TRBJ1-1; whether TRBD1, the table's D call, matches the DNA was not checked. TRBV21-1 is a pseudogene locus. CDR3 length: 18 residues. CDR3: CASSKGQWTVPMNTEAFF. The CDR3, as DNA: TGTGCCAGCAGCAAGGGTCAGTGGACAGTCCCAATGAACACTGAAGCTTTCTTT.

This chain joins TRBV19 and TRBJ1-1; no definite D call. Germline values: CDR1 LNHDA, CDR2 SQIVND (reference sequence). Trimming took 5 bases from V and 4 from J, leaving 11 bases between them. The CDR3 consists of 13 residues. The chain's CDR3 is CASSVPGSTEAFF. The DNA for the CDR3 is TGTGCCAGTAGTGTGCCGGGGAGCACTGAAGCTTTCTTT.

The V and J genes are TRBV7-8 and TRBJ2-7, with no clear D. The CDR3 loop spans 13 amino acids. The V gene's germline CDR1 is SGHVS and CDR2 FQNEAQ. V dropped 5 bases and J dropped 4 bases, with 12 bases sitting between them. CDR3 residues: CASSPRRVYEQYF. CDR3 nucleotide sequence: TGTGCCAGCAGCCCCCGTCGGGTATACGAGCAGTACTTC.

The chain carries TRBV27 and TRBJ1-1; no firm D call. Germline V gives CDR1 MNHEY, CDR2 SMNVEV (reference sequence). This CDR3 is 13 amino acids long. V was clipped by 4 bases and J by 8 bases, with 14 bases between them. This CDR3 reads CASSSLSFPEAFF. CDR3 sequence (DNA): TGTGCCAGCAGTTCCTTGTCTTTCCCCGAAGCTTTCTTT.

The CDR3 bases are TGTGCCAGCAACGGTTGGACAGGTGCATTTACAGATACGCAGTATTTT. It translates to CASNGWTGAFTDTQYF. The chain combines TRBV6-6 with TRBJ2-3; 7 positions match TRBD1. The length of the CDR3 is 16 residues. The trim removed 7 bases at V and 3 bases at J, leaving 13 bases unmatched. Per the germline V gene, CDR1 is MNHNY and CDR2 is SVGAGI (reference sequence).

CDR3 coding DNA: TGTGCCAGCAGTCCCCGAAGGGACAGCTTCCTCTATGGCTACACCTTC. It specifies CASSPRRDSFLYGYTF. This chain joins TRBV27 and TRBJ1-2, with 7 bases matching TRBD1. CDR3 length: 16 amino acids. Germline assignment: CDR1 MNHEY and CDR2 SMNVEV (reference sequence). With V trimmed by 5 bases and J by 4 bases, 13 bases remained unmatched.

The chain has TRBV6-1 and TRBJ1-1; a possible D gene is TRBD1 (6 bases). Germline CDR1 reads MNHNS; CDR2 reads SASEGT. CDR3 length: 16 amino acids. Trimming cost V 1 base and J 4 bases, with 16 bases left between them. The CDR3, as DNA: TGTGCCAGCAGTGAAGAGCAGGGGAAGATCGGCACTGAAGCTTTCTTT. This translates into CASSEEQGKIGTEAFF.

This clone has more than one count but fewer than ten. This sequence joins TRBV6-5 and TRBJ2-7; the D gene is possibly TRBD1 (6 bases). CDR3 length equals 14 residues. Germline V gene data show CDR1 as MNHEY and CDR2 as SVGAGI. V was cut by 6 bases and J by 0 bases, with 12 bases left in between. This CDR3 reads CASRYGQSSYEQYF. The CDR3 region has the DNA TGTGCCAGCAGGTACGGACAGAGCTCCTACGAGCAGTACTTC.

Here the CDR3 DNA reads TGTGCCAGCAGCTTAGGTCGTAGTGGCGGGCCCTACAATGAGCAGTTCTTC. Translated: CASSLGRSGGPYNEQFF. The rearrangement links TRBV7-8 to TRBJ2-1; tentative D call: TRBD2 (5 bases). Between the trimmed V and J ends, which lost 1 base and 2 bases, there was a span of 15 bases. The CDR3 extends over 17 amino acids. Germline V lookup: CDR1 SGHVS, CDR2 FQNEAQ.

V gene TRBV7-8 combines with J gene TRBJ2-7, with 10 bases lining up with TRBD2. This CDR3 is built from 15 residues. V lost 5 bases to trimming and J lost 4 bases; unmatched junction nucleotides: 8. Germline V gene sequence: CDR1 SGHVS, CDR2 FQNEAQ. Here the CDR3 reads CASSRVKGLAYEQYF. CDR3 nucleotides: TGTGCCAGCAGCCGCGTTAAGGGACTAGCGTACGAGCAGTACTTC. Looking up the rest from reference TRBV7-8 and TRBJ2-7 gives the full variable domain: GAGVSQSPRYKVAKRGQDVALRCDPISGHVSLFWYQQALGQGPEFLTYFQNEAQLDKSGLPSDRFFAERPEGSVSTLKIQRTQQEDSAVYLCASSRVKGLAYEQYFGPGTRLTVT.

The gene calls are TRBV6-5 and TRBJ1-4; perhaps TRBD1 as D (5 bases). There are 15 residues in the CDR3. Germline CDR1 reads MNHEY; CDR2 reads SVGAGI. Deletions cut 2 bases from V and 5 bases from J, with 12 bases between. Here the CDR3 DNA reads TGTGCCAGCAGTTACCAGGGACTTCTAAATGAAAAACTGTTTTTT. This sequence encodes CASSYQGLLNEKLFF.

About this clone: At one end, the junction sequence differs from germline, possibly due to a read error. This chain joins TRBV7-7 and TRBJ1-3, with TRBD1 identical over 11 bases. Germline V gene sequence: CDR1 SSHAT, CDR2 FNYEAQ (reference sequence). The CDR3 extends over 16 amino acids. This chain's CDR3 is CASSQGTGGSGNTIYF. CDR3 bases: TGTGCTAGCAGCCAAGGGACAGGGGGATCTGGAAACACCATATATTTT.

The chain recombines TRBV9 with TRBJ2-1; possibly TRBD1 for D (5 bases). The CDR3 covers 16 residues. V lost 4 bases to trimming and J lost 10 bases, with 24 bases between them. CDR1 is SGDLS and CDR2 is YYNGEE in the germline V gene. In nucleotides, the CDR3 is TGTGCCAGCAGCTCCAGAAGGAATAGCTTAAAGGGGGAGCAGTTCTTC. It is translated as CASSSRRNSLKGEQFF.

Notes on this clone: A junction end diverges from the germline sequence, so it may reflect a read error. CDR3 protein: CSSSLGRSGNYGYTF. CDR3 bases: TGTTCCAGCAGCTTAGGAAGATCGGGGAACTATGGCTACACCTTC. The chain carries TRBV7-9 and TRBJ1-2; the D is unclear. Germline CDR1 and CDR2: SEHNR and FQNEAQ (reference sequence). The CDR3 loop spans 15 amino acids.

This chain uses TRBV6-4 with TRBJ1-2, with D possibly being TRBD1 (5 bases). Germline V gene lookup returns CDR1 MRHNA and CDR2 SNTAGT. The CDR3 spans 13 residues. V was cut by 5 bases and J by 6 bases, with 13 bases left in between. CDR3 bases: TGTGCCAGCAGTATGACAGAAAATGATGGCTACACCTTC. This translates into CASSMTENDGYTF.